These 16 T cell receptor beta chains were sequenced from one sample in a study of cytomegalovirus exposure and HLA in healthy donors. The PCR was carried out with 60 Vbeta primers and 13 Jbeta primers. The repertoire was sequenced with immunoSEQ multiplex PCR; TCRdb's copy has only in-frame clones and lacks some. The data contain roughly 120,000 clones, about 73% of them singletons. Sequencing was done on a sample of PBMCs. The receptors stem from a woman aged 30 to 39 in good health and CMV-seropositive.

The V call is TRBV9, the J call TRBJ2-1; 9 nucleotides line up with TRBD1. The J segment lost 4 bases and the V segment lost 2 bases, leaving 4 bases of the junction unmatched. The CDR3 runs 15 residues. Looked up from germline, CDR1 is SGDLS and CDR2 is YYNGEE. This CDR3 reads CASSVGTGKYNEQFF. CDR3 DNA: TGTGCCAGCAGCGTCGGGACAGGGAAATACAATGAGCAGTTCTTC. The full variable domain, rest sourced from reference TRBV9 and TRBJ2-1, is DSGVTQTPKHLITATGQRVTLRCSPRSGDLSVYWYQQSLDQGLQFLIQYYNGEERAKGNILERFSAQQFPDLHSELNLSSLELGDSALYFCASSVGTGKYNEQFFGPGTRLTVL.

In DNA form, the CDR3 reads TGCGCCAGCAGTGTGCGGGGGGAGCATGGCTACACCTTC. Translating gives CASSVRGEHGYTF. This chain uses TRBV10-1 with TRBJ1-2; a possible D gene is TRBD1 (5 bases). The ends were cut back, 4 bases at V and 6 bases at J, with 12 bases in the middle. Looked up from germline, CDR1 is WNHNN and CDR2 is SYGVQD (reference sequence). The CDR3 is 13 amino acids.

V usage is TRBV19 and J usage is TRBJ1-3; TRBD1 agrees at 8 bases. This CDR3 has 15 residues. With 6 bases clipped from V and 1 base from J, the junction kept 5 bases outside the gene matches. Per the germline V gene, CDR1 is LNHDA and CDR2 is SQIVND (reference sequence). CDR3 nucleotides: TGTGCCAGTAGCCCAGGGGGCGAGTCTGGAAACACCATATATTTT. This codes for CASSPGGESGNTIYF.

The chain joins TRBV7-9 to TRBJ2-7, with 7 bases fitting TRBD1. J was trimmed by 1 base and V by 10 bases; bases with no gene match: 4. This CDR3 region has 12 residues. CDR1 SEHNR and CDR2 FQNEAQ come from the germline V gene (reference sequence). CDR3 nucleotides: TGTGCCACAGGACAGGATTCCTACGAGCAGTACTTC. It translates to CATGQDSYEQYF. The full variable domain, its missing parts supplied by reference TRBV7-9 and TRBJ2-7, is DTGVSQNPRHKITKRGQNVTFRCDPISEHNRLYWYRQTLGQGPEFLTYFQNEAQLEKSRLLSDRFSAERPKGSFSTLEIQRTEQGDSAMYLCATGQDSYEQYFGPGTRLTVT.

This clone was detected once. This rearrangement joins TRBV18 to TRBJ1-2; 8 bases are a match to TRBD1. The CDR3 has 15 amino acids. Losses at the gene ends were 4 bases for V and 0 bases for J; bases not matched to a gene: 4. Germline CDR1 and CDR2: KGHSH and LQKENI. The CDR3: CASSQTGAPNYGYTF. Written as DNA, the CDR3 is TGTGCCAGCTCACAGACAGGGGCTCCTAACTATGGCTACACCTTC.

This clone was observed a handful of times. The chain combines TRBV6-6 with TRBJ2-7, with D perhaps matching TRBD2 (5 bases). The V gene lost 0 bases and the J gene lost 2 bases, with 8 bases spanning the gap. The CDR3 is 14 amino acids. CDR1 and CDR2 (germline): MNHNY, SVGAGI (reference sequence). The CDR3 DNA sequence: TGTGCCAGCAGTTACTCCCGGGGTACCTACGAGCAGTACTTC. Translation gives CASSYSRGTYEQYF.

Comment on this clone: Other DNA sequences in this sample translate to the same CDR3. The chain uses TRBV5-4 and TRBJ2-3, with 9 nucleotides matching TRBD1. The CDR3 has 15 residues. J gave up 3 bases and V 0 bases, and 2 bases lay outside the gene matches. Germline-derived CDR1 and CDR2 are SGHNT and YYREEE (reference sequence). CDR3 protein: CASSLEGQGTDTQYF. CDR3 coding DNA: TGTGCCAGCAGCTTGGAGGGACAGGGTACAGATACGCAGTATTTT.

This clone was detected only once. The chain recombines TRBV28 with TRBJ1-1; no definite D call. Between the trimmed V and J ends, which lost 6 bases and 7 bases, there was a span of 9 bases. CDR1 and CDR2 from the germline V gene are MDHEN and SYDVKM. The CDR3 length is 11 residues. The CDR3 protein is CASSQYNEAFF. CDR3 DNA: TGTGCCAGCAGCCAATACAATGAAGCTTTCTTT. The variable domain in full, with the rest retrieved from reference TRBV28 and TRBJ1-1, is DVKVTQSSRYLVKRTGEKVFLECVQDMDHENMFWYRQDPGLGLRLIYFSYDVKMKEKGDIPEGYSVSREKKERFSLILESASTNQTSMYLCASSQYNEAFFGQGTRLTVV.

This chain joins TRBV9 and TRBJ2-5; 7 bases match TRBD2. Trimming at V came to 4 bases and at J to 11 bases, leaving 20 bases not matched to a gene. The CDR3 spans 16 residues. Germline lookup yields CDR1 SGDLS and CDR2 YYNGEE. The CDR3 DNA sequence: TGTGCCAGCAGCCCCGGCCGTATGGGGCGGGGGACCGTGCAGTACTTC. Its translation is CASSPGRMGRGTVQYF. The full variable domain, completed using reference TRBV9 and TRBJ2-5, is DSGVTQTPKHLITATGQRVTLRCSPRSGDLSVYWYQQSLDQGLQFLIQYYNGEERAKGNILERFSAQQFPDLHSELNLSSLELGDSALYFCASSPGRMGRGTVQYFGPGTRLLVL.

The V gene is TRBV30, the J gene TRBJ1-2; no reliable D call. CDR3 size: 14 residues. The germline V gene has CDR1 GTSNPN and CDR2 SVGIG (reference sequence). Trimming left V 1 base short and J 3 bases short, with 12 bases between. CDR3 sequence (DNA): TGTGCCTGGAGTGACCGACGGGGTGACTATGGCTACACCTTC. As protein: CAWSDRRGDYGYTF.

The CDR3 nucleotides read TGTGCCAGCAGCTCGTATTATTCACCCCTCCACTTT. Amino acid sequence: CASSSYYSPLHF. The chain is built from TRBV7-6 and TRBJ1-6; D is ambiguous. Germline V gives CDR1 SGHVS, CDR2 FNYEAQ. Trimming pared 4 bases from V and 8 bases from J, leaving 6 bases between. The CDR3 has 12 residues.

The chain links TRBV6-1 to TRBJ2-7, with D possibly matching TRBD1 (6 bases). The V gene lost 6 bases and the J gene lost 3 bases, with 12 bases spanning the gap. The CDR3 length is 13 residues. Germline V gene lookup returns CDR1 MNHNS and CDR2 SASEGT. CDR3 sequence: CASRRLQGYEQYF. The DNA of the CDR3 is TGTGCCAGCAGGAGATTACAGGGCTACGAGCAGTACTTC.

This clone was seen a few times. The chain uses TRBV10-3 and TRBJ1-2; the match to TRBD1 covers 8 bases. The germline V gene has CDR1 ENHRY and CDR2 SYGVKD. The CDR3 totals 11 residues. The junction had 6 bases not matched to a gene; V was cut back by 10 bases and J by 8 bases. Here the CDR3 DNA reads TGTGCCACCAGGGGGCTGGGGGGCTACACCTTC. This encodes CATRGLGGYTF.

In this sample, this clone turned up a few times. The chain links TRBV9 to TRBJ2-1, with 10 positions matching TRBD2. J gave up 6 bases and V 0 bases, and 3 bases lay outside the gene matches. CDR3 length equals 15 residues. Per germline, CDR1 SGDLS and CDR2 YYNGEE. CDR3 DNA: TGTGCCAGCAGCGTAGAAGCGGGGGGGCTCAATGAGCAGTTCTTC. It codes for CASSVEAGGLNEQFF.

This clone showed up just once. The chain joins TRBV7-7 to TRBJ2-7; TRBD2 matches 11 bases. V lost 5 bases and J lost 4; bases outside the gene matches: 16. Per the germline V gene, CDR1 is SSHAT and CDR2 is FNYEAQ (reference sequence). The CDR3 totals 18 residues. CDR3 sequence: CASSPYLHSGGDTYEQYF. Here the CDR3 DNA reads TGTGCCAGCAGCCCATACCTCCATAGCGGGGGGGATACTTACGAGCAGTACTTC. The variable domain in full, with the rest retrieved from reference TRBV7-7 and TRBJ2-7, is GAGVSQSPRYKVTKRGQDVTLRCDPISSHATLYWYQQALGQGPEFLTYFNYEAQPDKSGLPSDRFSAERPEGSISTLTIQRTEQRDSAMYRCASSPYLHSGGDTYEQYFGPGTRLTVT.

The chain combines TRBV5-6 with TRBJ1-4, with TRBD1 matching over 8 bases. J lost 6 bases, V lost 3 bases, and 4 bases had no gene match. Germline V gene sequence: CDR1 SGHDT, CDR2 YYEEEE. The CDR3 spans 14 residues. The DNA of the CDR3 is TGTGCCAGCAGCTCCTTGGACAGGGATGAAAAACTGTTTTTT. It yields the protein CASSSLDRDEKLFF.